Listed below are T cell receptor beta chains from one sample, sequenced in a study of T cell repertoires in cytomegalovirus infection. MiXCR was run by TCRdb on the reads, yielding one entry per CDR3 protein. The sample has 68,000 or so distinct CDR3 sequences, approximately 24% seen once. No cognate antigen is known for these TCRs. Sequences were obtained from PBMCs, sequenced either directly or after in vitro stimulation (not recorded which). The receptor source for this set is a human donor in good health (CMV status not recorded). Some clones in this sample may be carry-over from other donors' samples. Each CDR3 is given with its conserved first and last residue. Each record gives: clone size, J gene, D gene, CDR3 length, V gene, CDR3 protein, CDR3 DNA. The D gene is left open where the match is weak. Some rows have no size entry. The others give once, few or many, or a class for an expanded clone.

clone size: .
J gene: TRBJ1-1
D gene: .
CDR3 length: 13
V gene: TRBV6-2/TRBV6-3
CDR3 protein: CASSSGGVTEAFF
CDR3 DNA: TGTGCCAGCAGCTCTGGGGGGGTCACTGAAGCTTTCTTT

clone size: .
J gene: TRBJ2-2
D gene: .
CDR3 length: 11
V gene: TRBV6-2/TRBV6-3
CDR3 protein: CASTPSGELFF
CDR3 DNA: TGTGCCAGCACGCCCTCCGGGGAGCTGTTTTTT

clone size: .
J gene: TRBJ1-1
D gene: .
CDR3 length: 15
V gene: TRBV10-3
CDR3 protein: CAIRQQENLNTEAFF
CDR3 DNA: TGTGCCATCAGGCAACAGGAGAATCTGAACACTGAAGCTTTCTTT

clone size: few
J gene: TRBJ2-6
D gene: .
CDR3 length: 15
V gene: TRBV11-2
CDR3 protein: CASSLRRSGANVLTF
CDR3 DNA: TGTGCCAGCAGCTTAAGGCGTTCTGGGGCCAACGTCCTGACTTTC

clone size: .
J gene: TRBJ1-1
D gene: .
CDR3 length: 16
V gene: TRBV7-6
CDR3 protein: CASSLGQTSPNTEAFF
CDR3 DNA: TGTGCCAGCAGCTTAGGACAGACCTCCCCCAACACTGAAGCTTTCTTT

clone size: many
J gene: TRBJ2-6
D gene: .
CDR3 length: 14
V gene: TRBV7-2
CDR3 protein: CASSSGSGANVLTF
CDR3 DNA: TGTGCCAGCAGTTCAGGGTCTGGGGCCAACGTCCTGACTTTC

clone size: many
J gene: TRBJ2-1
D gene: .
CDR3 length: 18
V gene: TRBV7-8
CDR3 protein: CASIGGDERSTRHNEQFF
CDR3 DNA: TGTGCCAGCATAGGAGGGGATGAACGATCGACCCGACACAATGAGCAGTTCTTC

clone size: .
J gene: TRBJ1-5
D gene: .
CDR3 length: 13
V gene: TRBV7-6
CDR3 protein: CASSATGNQPQHF
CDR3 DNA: TGTGCCAGCAGCGCGACAGGCAATCAGCCCCAGCATTTT

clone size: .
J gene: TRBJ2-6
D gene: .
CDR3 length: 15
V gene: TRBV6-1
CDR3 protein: CASSERSSGANVLTF
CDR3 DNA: TGTGCCAGCAGTGAACGGTCCTCCGGGGCCAACGTCCTGACTTTC

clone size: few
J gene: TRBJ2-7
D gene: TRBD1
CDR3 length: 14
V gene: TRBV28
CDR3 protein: CASIPGQGASEQYF
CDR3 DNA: TGTGCCAGCATCCCGGGACAGGGGGCCTCGGAGCAGTACTTC

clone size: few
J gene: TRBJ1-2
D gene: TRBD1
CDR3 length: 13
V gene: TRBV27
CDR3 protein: CASRTGPNYGYTF
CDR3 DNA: TGTGCCAGCAGGACAGGGCCTAACTATGGCTACACCTTC

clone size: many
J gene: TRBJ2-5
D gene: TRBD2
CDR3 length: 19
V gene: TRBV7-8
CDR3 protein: CASSLARTSGRARGETQYF
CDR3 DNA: TGTGCCAGCAGCTTAGCGAGGACTAGCGGGAGGGCCCGAGGGGAGACCCAGTACTTC

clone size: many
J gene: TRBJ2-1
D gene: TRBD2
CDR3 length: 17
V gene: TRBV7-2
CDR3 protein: CASSEWAGTSGRLGQFF
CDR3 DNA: TGTGCCAGCAGCGAATGGGCCGGGACTAGCGGGAGGTTGGGGCAGTTCTTC

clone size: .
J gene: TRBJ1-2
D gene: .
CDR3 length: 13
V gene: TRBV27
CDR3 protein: CASSGGSVYGYTF
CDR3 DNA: TGTGCCAGTTCGGGCGGGTCCGTCTATGGCTACACCTTC

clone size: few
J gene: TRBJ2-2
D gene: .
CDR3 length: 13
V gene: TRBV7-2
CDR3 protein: CASTPRHTGELFF
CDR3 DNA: TGTGCCAGCACCCCCCGGCACACCGGGGAGCTGTTTTTT

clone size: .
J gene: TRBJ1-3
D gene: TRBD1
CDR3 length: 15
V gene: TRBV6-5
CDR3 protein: CASSSFGTAGNTIYF
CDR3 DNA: TGTGCCAGCAGTTCATTTGGGACAGCTGGAAACACCATATATTTT

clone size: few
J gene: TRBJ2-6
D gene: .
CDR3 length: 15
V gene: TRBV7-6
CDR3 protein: CASSFWLSGANVLTF
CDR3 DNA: TGTGCCAGCAGCTTTTGGCTCTCTGGGGCCAACGTCCTGACTTTC

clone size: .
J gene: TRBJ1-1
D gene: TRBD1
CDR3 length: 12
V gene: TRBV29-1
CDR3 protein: CSATGTAREAFF
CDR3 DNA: TGCAGCGCAACCGGGACAGCTCGAGAAGCTTTCTTT

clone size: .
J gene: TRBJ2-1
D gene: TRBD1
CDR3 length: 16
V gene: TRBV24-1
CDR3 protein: CATSDLKGGPYNEQFF
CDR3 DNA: TGTGCCACCAGTGATTTGAAAGGGGGCCCTTACAATGAGCAGTTCTTC

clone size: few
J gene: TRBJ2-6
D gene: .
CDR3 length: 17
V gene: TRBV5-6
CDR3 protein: CASSPRGRRTGANVLTF
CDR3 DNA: TGTGCCAGCAGCCCACGCGGGCGGAGGACCGGGGCCAACGTCCTGACTTTC

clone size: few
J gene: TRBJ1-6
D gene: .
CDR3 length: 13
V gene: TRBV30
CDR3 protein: CAFRGGNNSPLHF
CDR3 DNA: TGTGCCTTCCGGGGAGGAAATAATTCACCCCTCCACTTT

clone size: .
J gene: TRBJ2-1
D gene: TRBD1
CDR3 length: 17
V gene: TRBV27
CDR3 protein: CASSLARMGQAYNEQFF
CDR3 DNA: TGTGCCAGCAGCTTAGCTAGAATGGGACAGGCTTACAATGAGCAGTTCTTC

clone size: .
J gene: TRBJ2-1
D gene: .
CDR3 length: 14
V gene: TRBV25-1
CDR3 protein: CASIAGQSYNEQFF
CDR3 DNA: TGTGCCAGCATCGCAGGACAGTCCTACAATGAGCAGTTCTTC

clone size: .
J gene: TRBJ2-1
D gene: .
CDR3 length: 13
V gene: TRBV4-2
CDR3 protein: CASSQDYQDEQFF
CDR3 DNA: TGTGCCAGCAGCCAAGACTATCAGGACGAGCAGTTCTTC

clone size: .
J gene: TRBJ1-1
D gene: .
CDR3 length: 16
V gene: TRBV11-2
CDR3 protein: CASSLQGVTVNTEAFF
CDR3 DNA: TGTGCCAGCAGCTTACAAGGGGTGACAGTGAACACTGAAGCTTTCTTT

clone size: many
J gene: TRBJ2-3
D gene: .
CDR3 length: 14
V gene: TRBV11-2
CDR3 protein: CASSLGGRTDTQYF
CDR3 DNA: TGTGCCAGCAGCTTAGGTGGGCGCACAGATACGCAGTATTTT

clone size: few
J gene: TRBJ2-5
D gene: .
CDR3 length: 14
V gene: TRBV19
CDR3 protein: CASSQSGLERTQYF
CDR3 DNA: TGTGCCAGTAGTCAATCCGGACTGGAACGGACCCAGTACTTC

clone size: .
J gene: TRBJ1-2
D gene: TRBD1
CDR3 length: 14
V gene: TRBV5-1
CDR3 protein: CASSSGQGFYGYTF
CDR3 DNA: TGCGCCAGCAGCTCGGGACAGGGATTCTATGGCTACACCTTC

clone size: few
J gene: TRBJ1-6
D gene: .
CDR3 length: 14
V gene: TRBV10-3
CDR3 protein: CAISERTANSPLHF
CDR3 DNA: TGTGCCATCAGTGAAAGGACAGCTAATTCACCCCTCCACTTT

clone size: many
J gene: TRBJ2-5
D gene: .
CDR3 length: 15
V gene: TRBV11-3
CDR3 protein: CASSLAVTIWETQYF
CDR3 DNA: TGTGCCAGCAGCTTAGCGGTGACTATCTGGGAGACCCAGTACTTC

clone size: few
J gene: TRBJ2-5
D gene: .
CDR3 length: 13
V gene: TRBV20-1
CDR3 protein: CSAKGGGEETQYF
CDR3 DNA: TGCAGTGCTAAGGGGGGAGGGGAAGAGACCCAGTACTTC

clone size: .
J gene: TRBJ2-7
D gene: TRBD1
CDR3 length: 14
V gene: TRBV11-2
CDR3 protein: CASSSRTGPYEQYF
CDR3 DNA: TGTGCCAGCAGTTCCAGGACAGGGCCCTACGAGCAGTACTTC

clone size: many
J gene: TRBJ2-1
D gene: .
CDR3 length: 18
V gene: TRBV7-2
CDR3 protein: CASSLGGLVNLPMNEQFF
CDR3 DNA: TGTGCCAGCAGCTTAGGAGGGCTGGTAAACTTACCAATGAATGAGCAGTTCTTC

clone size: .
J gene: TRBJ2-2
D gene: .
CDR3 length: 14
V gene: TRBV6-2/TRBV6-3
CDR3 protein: CASSYVAATGELFF
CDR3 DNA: TGTGCCAGCAGTTACGTTGCGGCCACCGGGGAGCTGTTTTTT

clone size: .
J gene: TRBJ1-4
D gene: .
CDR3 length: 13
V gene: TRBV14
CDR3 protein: CAIAGATNEKLFF
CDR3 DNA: TGTGCCATCGCAGGAGCAACTAATGAAAAACTGTTTTTT

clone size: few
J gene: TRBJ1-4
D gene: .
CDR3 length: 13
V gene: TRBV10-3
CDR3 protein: CAISVGSNEKLFF
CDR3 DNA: TGTGCCATCAGTGTTGGGTCTAATGAAAAACTGTTTTTT

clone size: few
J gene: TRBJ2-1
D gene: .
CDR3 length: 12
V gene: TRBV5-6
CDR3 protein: CASSFTRDEQFF
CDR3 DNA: TGTGCCAGCAGTTTTACCCGGGATGAGCAGTTCTTC

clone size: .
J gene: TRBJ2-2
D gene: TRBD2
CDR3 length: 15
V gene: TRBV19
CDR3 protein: CASSIQPSGIGELFF
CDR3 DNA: TGTGCCAGTAGTATACAGCCTAGCGGGATCGGGGAGCTGTTTTTT

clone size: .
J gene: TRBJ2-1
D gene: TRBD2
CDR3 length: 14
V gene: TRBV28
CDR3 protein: CATYPGTSDNEQFF
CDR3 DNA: TGTGCCACTTATCCCGGGACTAGCGACAATGAGCAGTTCTTC

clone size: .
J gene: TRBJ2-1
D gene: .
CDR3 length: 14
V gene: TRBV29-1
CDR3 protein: CSVEDFGRRDEQFF
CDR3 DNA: TGCAGCGTTGAAGATTTCGGGAGAAGGGATGAGCAGTTCTTC

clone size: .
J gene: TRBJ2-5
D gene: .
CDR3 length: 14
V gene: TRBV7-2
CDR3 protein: CASSLIGGQETQYF
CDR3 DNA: TGTGCCAGCAGCCTGATAGGGGGTCAAGAGACCCAGTACTTC

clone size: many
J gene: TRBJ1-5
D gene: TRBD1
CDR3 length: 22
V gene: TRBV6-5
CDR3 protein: CASSYTKPSRDRGRGRNQPQHF
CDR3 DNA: TGTGCCAGCAGTTACACAAAACCGTCCCGGGACAGGGGACGGGGGAGGAATCAGCCCCAGCATTTT

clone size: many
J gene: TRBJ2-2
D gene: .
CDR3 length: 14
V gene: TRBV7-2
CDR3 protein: CASSLARDTGELFF
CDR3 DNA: TGTGCCAGCAGCTTAGCGCGTGACACCGGGGAGCTGTTTTTT

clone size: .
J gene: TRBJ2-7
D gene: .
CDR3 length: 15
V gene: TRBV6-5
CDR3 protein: CASSYSKAGSYEQYF
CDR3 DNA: TGTGCCAGCAGTTACTCGAAGGCCGGCTCCTACGAGCAGTACTTC

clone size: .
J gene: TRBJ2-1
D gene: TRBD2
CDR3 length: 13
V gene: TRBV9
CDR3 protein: CASSSGTYNEQFF
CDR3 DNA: TGTGCCAGTAGTAGCGGGACCTACAATGAGCAGTTCTTC

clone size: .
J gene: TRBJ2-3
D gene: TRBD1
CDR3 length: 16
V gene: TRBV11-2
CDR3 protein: CASSRADRGRADTQYF
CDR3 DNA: TGTGCCAGCAGCCGCGCGGACAGGGGAAGGGCAGATACGCAGTATTTT

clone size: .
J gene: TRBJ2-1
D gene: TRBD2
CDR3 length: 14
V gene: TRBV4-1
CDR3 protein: CASSQPGTSGKWIF
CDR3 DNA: TGCGCCAGCAGCCAACCTGGGACTAGCGGGAAGTGGATCTTC

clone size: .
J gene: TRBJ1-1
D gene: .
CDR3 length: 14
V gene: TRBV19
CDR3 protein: CASSASHMNTEAFF
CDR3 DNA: TGTGCCAGTAGTGCCTCCCATATGAACACTGAAGCTTTCTTT

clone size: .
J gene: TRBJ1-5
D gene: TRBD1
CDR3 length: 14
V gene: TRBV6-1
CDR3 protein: CASNPGQMNQPQHF
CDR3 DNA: TGTGCCAGCAACCCGGGACAGATGAATCAGCCCCAGCATTTT

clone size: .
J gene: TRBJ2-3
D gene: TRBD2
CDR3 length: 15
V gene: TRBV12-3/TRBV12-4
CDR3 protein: CASRSRTSGRSSQYF
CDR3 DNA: TGTGCCAGCAGGTCTAGGACTAGCGGGAGATCGTCGCAGTATTTT

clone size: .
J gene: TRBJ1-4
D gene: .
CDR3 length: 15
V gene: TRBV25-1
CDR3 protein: CASSEIGNLGEKLFF
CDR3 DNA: TGTGCCAGCAGTGAAATAGGCAACTTGGGGGAAAAACTGTTTTTT

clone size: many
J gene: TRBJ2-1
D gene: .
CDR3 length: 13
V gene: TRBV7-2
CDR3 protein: CASSSGLHNEQFF
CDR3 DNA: TGTGCCAGCAGCTCGGGACTTCACAATGAGCAGTTCTTC

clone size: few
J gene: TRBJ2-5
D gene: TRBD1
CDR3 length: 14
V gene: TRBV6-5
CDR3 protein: CASSYGQARETQYF
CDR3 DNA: TGTGCCAGCAGTTACGGACAGGCGAGAGAGACCCAGTACTTC

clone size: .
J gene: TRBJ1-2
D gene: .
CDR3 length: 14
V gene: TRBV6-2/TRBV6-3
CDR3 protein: CASSLDGTNYGYTF
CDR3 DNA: TGTGCCAGCAGTTTAGACGGTACTAACTATGGCTACACCTTC

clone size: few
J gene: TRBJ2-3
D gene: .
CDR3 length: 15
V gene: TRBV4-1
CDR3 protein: CASSQERGSTDTQYF
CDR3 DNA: TGCGCCAGCAGCCAAGAACGCGGAAGCACAGATACGCAGTATTTT